The clone carrying this T cell receptor beta chain is deemed medium-sized (0.01 to 0.1%). The antigen is not known. Time point defined: sample taken at primary tumor resection. V was trimmed by 3 bases and J by 4 bases, leaving 11 bases between them. The CDR3 consists of 13 residues. Germline V lookup: CDR1 DFQATT, CDR2 SNEGSKA (reference sequence). The entry originates in a study of spatial heterogeneity in lung cancer. Study at large: Detection of beta-chain sequences consistently exceeded that of alpha-chain sequences. TCR transcript abundance in tumor regions was strongly correlated with the T cell module score obtained from matched bulk RNA-seq. Study outcomes and limitations: How many expanded intratumoral alpha and beta TCRs were present tracked the tumor mutation count, which was a count of nonsynonymous mutations.

Using its own MiXCR run on the 5' RACE reads, TCRdb lists one record per CDR3 protein. This sample has roughly 5,000 distinct CDR3 sequences, with 7% to 8% found just once. The chain uses TRBV20-1 and TRBJ2-3; D gene unclear. Sequencing used lung tumor tissue, obtained at surgery. This TCR was recovered from a female donor with early-stage non-small cell lung cancer. The CDR3 loop is CSASRSGPDTQYF. The CDR3, as DNA: TGCAGTGCTAGCCGGTCCGGCCCAGATACGCAGTATTTT.